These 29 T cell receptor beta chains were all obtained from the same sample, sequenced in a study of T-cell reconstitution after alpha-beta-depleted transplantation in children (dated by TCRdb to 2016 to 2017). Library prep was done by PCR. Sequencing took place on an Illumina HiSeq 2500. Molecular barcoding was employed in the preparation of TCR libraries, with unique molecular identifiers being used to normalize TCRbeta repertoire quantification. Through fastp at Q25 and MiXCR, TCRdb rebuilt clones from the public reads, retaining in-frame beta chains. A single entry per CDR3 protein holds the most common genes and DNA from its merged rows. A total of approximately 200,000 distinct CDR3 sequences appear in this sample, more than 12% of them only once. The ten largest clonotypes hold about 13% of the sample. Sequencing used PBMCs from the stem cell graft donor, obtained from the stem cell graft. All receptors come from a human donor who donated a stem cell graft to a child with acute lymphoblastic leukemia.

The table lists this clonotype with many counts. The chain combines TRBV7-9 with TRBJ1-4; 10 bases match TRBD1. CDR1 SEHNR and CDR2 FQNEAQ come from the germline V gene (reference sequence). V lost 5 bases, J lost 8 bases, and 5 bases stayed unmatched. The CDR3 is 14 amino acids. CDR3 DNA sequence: TGTGCCAGCAGCCGGACAGGGGGGGAGGAAAAACTGTTTTTT. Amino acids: CASSRTGGEEKLFF. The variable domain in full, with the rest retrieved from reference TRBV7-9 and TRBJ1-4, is DTGVSQNPRHKITKRGQNVTFRCDPISEHNRLYWYRQTLGQGPEFLTYFQNEAQLEKSRLLSDRFSAERPKGSFSTLEIQRTEQGDSAMYLCASSRTGGEEKLFFGSGTQLSVL.

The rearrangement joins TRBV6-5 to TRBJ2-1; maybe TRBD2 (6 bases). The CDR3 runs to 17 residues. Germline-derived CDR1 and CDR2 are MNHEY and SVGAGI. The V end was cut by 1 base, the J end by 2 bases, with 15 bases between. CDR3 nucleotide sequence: TGTGCCAGCAGTTACTTCTCTCTAGCGAGGCCCTACAATGAGCAGTTCTTC. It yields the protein CASSYFSLARPYNEQFF.

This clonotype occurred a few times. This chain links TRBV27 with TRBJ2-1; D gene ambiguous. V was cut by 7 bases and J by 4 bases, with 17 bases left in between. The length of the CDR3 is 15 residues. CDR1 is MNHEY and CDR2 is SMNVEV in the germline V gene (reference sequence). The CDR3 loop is CASKIHGQNYNEQFF. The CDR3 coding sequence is TGTGCCAGCAAAATTCACGGGCAGAATTACAATGAGCAGTTCTTC.

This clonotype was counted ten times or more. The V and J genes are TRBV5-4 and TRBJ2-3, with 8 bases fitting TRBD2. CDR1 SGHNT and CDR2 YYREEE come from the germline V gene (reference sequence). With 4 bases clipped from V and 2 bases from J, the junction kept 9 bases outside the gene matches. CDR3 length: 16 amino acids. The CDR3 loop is CASSPTSGRPTDTQYF. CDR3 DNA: TGTGCCAGCAGCCCTACTAGCGGAAGACCCACAGATACGCAGTATTTT. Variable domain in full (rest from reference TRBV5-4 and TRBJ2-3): ETGVTQSPTHLIKTRGQQVTLRCSSQSGHNTVSWYQQALGQGPQFIFQYYREEENGRGNFPPRFSGLQFPNYSSELNVNALELDDSALYLCASSPTSGRPTDTQYFGPGTRLTVL.

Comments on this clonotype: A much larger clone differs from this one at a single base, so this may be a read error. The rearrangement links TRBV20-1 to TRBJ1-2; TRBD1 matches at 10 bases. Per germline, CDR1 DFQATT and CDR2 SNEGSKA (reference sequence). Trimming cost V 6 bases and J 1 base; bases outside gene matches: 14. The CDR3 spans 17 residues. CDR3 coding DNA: TGCAGTGCATCAGACAGGGGGCAAAGGGTCTTTAACTATGGCTACACCTTC. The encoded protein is CSASDRGQRVFNYGYTF.

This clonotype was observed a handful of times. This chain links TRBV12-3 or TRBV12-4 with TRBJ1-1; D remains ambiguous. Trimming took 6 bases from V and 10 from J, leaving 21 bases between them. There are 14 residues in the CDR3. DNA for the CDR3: TGTGCCAGCAGGTCGGGAACCCTTGGCGAGATAGCTTTCTTT. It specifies CASRSGTLGEIAFF.

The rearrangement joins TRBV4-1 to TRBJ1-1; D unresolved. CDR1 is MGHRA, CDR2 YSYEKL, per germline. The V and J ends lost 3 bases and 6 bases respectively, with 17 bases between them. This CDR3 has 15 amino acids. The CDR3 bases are TGCGCCAGCAGCCATCTATCGGGGAAGGACCCTGAAGCTTTCTTT. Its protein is CASSHLSGKDPEAFF.

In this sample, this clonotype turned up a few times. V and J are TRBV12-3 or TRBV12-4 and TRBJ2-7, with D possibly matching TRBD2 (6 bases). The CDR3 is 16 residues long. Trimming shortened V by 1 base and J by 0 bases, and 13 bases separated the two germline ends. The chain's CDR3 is CASSLVLSGHSYEQYF. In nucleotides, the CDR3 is TGTGCCAGCAGTTTAGTGTTGAGCGGGCACTCCTACGAGCAGTACTTC.

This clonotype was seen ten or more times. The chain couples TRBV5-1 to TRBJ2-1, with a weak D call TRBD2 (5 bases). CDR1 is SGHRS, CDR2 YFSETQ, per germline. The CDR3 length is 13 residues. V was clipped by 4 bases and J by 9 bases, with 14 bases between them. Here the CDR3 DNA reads TGCGCCAGCAGCCACGGACTCCAAGGTGAGCAGTTCTTC. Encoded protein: CASSHGLQGEQFF.

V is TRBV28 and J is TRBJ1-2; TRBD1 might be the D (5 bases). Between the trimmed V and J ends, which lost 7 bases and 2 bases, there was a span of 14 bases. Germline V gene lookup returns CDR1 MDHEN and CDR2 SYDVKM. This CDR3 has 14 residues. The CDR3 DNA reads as TGTGCCAGCACCACCGGGACCTCAAACTATGGCTACACCTTC. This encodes CASTTGTSNYGYTF.

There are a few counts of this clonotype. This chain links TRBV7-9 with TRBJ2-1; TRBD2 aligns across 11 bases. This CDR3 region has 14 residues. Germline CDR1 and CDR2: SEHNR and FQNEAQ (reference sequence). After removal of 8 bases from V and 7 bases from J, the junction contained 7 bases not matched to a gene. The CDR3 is CASGRLAGLNEQFF. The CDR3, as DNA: TGTGCCAGCGGGAGACTAGCGGGATTAAATGAGCAGTTCTTC.

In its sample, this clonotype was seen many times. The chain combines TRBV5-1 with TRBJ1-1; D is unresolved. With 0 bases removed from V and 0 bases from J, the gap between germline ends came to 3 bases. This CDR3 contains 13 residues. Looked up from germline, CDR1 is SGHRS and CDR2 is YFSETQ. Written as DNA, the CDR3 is TGCGCCAGCAGCTTGGACGTGAACACTGAAGCTTTCTTT. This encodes CASSLDVNTEAFF.

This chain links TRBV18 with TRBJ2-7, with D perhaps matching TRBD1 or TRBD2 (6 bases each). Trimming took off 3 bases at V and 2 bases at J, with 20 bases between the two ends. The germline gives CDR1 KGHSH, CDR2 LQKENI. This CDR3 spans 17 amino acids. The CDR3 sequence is CASSPVGLGGLPYEQYF. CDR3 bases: TGTGCCAGCTCACCTGTTGGTTTAGGGGGACTTCCCTACGAGCAGTACTTC. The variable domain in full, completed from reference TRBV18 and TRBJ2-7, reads NAGVMQNPRHLVRRRGQEARLRCSPMKGHSHVYWYRQLPEEGLKFMVYLQKENIIDESGMPKERFSAEFPKEGPSILRIQQVVRGDSAAYFCASSPVGLGGLPYEQYFGPGTRLTVT.

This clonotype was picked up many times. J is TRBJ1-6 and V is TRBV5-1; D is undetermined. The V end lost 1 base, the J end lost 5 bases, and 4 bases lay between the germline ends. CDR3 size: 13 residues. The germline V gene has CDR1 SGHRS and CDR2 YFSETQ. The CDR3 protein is CASSLRDNSPLHF. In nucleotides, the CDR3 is TGCGCCAGCAGCTTGCGGGATAATTCACCCCTCCACTTT.

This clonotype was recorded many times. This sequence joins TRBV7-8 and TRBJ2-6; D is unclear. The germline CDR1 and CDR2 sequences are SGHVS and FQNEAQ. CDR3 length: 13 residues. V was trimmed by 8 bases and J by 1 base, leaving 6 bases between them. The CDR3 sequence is CASSVSGANVLTF. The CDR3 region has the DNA TGTGCCAGCTCCGTGTCTGGGGCCAACGTCCTGACTTTC. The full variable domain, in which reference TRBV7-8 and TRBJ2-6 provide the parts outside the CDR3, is GAGVSQSPRYKVAKRGQDVALRCDPISGHVSLFWYQQALGQGPEFLTYFQNEAQLDKSGLPSDRFFAERPEGSVSTLKIQRTQQEDSAVYLCASSVSGANVLTFGAGSRLTVL.

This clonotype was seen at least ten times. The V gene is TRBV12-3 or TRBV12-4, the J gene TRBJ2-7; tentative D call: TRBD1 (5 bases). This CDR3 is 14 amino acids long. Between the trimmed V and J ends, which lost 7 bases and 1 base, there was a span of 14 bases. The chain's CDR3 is CASNPGQESYEQYF. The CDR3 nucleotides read TGTGCCAGCAACCCAGGACAAGAGTCCTACGAGCAGTACTTC.

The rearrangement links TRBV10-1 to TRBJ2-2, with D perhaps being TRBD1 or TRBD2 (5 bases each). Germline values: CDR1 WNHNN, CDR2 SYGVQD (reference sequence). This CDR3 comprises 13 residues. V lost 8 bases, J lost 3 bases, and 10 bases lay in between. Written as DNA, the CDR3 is TGCGCCAGCCGGGACCCAGACACCGGGGAGCTGTTTTTT. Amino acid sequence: CASRDPDTGELFF.

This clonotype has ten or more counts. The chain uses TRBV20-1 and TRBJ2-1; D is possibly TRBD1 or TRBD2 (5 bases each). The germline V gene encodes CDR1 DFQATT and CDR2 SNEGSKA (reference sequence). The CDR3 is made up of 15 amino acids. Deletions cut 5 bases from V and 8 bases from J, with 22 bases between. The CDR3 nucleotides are TGCAGTGCTTCAAGCCGGGACCGACCTGGGGATGAGCAGTTCTTC. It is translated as CSASSRDRPGDEQFF.

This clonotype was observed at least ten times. DNA for the CDR3: TGCAGTGCTAGTGGTCTGGGGCAGGTCCGCGTGAACACTGAAGCTTTCTTT. Its translation is CSASGLGQVRVNTEAFF. The chain employs TRBV20-1 and TRBJ1-1; a weak D match, TRBD1 (5 bases). There are 17 residues in the CDR3. V was trimmed by 3 bases and J by 0 bases, leaving 20 bases between them. Per the germline V gene, CDR1 is DFQATT and CDR2 is SNEGSKA (reference sequence).

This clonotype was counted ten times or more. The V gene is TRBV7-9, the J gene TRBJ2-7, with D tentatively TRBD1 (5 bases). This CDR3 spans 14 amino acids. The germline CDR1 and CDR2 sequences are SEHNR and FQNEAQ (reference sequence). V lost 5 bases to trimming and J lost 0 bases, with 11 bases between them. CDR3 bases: TGTGCCAGCAGCCCCACCGACAGCTCCTACGAGCAGTACTTC. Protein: CASSPTDSSYEQYF.

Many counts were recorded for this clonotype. The CDR3 nucleotides are TGTGCCAGCAGGAGTCGAAGCGGGTTAACCGGGGAGCTGTTTTTT. Its translation: CASRSRSGLTGELFF. The chain uses TRBV27 and TRBJ2-2; tentative D call: TRBD2 (6 bases). The germline V and J ends were trimmed by 6 bases and 5 bases, with 16 bases remaining between them. CDR3 length: 15 amino acids. Germline assignment: CDR1 MNHEY and CDR2 SMNVEV (reference sequence).

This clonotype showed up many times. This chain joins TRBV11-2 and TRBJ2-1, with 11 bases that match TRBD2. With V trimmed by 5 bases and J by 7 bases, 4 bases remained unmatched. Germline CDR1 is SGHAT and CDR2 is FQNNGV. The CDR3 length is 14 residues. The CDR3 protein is CASSVAGGPNEQFF. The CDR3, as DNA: TGTGCCAGCAGCGTAGCGGGAGGGCCTAATGAGCAGTTCTTC.

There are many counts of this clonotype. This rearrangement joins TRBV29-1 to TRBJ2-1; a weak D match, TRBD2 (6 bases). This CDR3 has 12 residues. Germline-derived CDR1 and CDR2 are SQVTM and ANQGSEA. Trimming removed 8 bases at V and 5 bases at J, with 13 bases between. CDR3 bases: TGCAGCACCTGGGACTTGAACAATGAGCAGTTCTTC. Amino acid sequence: CSTWDLNNEQFF.

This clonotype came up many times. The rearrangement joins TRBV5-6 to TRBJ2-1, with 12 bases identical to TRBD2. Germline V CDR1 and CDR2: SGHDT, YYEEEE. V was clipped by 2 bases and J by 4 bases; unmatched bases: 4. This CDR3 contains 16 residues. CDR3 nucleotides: TGTGCCAGCAGCTTAGGACTAGCGGGATGGTACAATGAGCAGTTCTTC. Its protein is CASSLGLAGWYNEQFF.

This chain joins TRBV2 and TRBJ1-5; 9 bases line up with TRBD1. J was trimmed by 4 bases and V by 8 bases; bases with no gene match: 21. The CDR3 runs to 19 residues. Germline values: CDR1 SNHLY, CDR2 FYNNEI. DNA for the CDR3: TGTGCCAGCGGTAACCCCCGCGGGACAGGGACGTTTAGGAATCAGCCCCAGCATTTT. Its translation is CASGNPRGTGTFRNQPQHF. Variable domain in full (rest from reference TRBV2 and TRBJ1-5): EPEVTQTPSHQVTQMGQEVILRCVPISNHLYFYWYRQILGQKVEFLVSFYNNEISEKSEIFDDQFSVERPDGSNFTLKIRSTKLEDSAMYFCASGNPRGTGTFRNQPQHFGDGTRLSIL.

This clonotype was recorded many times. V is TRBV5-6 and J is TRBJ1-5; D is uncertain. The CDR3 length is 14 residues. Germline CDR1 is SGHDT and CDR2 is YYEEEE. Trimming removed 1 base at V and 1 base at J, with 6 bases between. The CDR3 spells CASSLLGSNQPQHF. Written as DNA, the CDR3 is TGTGCCAGCAGCTTGTTGGGCAGCAATCAGCCCCAGCATTTT.

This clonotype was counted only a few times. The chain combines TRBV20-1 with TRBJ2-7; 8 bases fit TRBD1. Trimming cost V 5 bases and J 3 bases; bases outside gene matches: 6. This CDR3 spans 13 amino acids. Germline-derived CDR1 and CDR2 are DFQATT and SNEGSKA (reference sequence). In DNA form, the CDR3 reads TGCAGTGCTGGACGGACAGGGAGCTACGAGCAGTACTTC. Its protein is CSAGRTGSYEQYF.

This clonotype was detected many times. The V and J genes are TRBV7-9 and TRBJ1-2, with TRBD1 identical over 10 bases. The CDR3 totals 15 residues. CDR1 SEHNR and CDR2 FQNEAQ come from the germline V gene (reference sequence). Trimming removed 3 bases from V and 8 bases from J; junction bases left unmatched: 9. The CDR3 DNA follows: TGTGCCAGCAGCTTTTCCGGGACAGGGGCTTTCGGCTACACCTTC. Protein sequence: CASSFSGTGAFGYTF.

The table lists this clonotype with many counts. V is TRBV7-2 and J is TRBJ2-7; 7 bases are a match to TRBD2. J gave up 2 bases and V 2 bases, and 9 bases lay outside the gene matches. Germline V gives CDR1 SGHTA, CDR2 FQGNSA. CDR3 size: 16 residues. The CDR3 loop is CASSLLAGDLTYEQYF. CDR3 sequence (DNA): TGTGCCAGCAGCTTATTGGCGGGGGACTTGACCTACGAGCAGTACTTC.